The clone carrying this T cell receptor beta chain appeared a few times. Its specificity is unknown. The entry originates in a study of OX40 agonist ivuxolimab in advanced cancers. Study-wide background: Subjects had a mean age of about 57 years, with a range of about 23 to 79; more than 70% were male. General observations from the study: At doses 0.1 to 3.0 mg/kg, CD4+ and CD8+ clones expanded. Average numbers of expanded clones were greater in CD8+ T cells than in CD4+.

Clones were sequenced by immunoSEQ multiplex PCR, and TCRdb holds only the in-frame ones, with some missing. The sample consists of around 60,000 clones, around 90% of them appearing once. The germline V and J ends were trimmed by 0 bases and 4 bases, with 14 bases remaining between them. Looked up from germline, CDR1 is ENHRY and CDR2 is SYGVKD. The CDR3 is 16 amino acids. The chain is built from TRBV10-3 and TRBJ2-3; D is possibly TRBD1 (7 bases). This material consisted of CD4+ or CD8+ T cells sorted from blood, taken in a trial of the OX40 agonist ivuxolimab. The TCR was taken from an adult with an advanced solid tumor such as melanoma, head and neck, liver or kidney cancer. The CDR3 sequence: CAISESGDRLADTQYF. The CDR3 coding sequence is TGTGCCATCAGTGAGTCAGGGGACAGACTAGCAGATACGCAGTATTTT.